This T cell receptor (beta chain) was sequenced during a study of cytomegalovirus exposure and HLA in healthy donors. It was with 60 Vbeta and 13 Jbeta primers that the PCR ran. The data were produced by immunoSEQ multiplex PCR, yet TCRdb's version contains in-frame clones alone and is incomplete. The sample records roughly 140,000 clones, about 80% being singletons. In this sample, this clone turned up once. Its specificity is unknown. Donors counted as nominally healthy when sampled, yet unrecorded immune exposures were likely. Study-level findings and limits: Sequencing depth roughly uniform across donors was assumed in presence/absence analyses. High specificity and sensitivity for cytomegalovirus status were reported for the classifier.

This CDR3 comprises 17 residues. Input material: PBMCs. V and J are TRBV21-1 and TRBJ2-5; the DNA was not compared with TRBD2, the D call given in the table. TRBV21-1 is a pseudogene locus. The clonotype originates from a woman aged 18-35 years in good health and CMV-seropositive. CDR3 sequence reads: CASRPRLAGGTPETQYF. CDR3 in DNA: TGTGCCAGCAGACCGCGACTAGCGGGGGGTACCCCAGAGACCCAGTACTTC.